The 14 T cell receptor beta chains in this list originate from one sample, sequenced in a study of radiotherapy plus CTLA-4 blockade in lung cancer. Only in-frame clones appear in the TCRdb table, and some are missing; sequencing was by immunoSEQ multiplex PCR. Here the sample spans 35,000 to 50,000 clones, 73% being singletons. This specimen consisted of peripheral blood, obtained from a patient treated with radiotherapy plus ipilimumab. These TCRs come from a human donor with non-small cell lung cancer who had a complete response to radiotherapy plus ipilimumab.

This chain uses TRBV14 with TRBJ1-5; 7 bases agree with TRBD1. The CDR3 covers 17 residues. V shed 6 bases and J 0 bases; nucleotides not matched to a gene: 11. Germline CDR1 is SGHDN and CDR2 is FVKESK. DNA for the CDR3: TGTGCCAGCAGGCGCGGGGACAGCAAATATAGCAATCAGCCCCAGCATTTT. Residues: CASRRGDSKYSNQPQHF.

This chain connects TRBV6-9 to TRBJ1-5, with TRBD1 matching over 8 bases. CDR1 is MNHGY, CDR2 SVAAGI, per germline. CDR3 length: 16 amino acids. With 9 bases clipped from V and 2 bases from J, the junction kept 12 bases outside the gene matches. CDR3 loop: CASPRGLGVGNQPQHF. DNA of the CDR3: TGTGCCAGTCCCAGGGGGCTTGGAGTGGGCAATCAGCCCCAGCATTTT.

The CDR3 DNA follows: TGTGCCAGCGGACAGGGAGTTTCCTACGAGCAGTACTTC. Residues: CASGQGVSYEQYF. The V and J genes are TRBV6-6 and TRBJ2-7; the match to TRBD1 covers 8 bases. V was pared by 8 bases and J by 1 base, with 4 bases of the junction left unmatched. The CDR3 runs to 13 residues. Per germline, CDR1 MNHNY and CDR2 SVGAGI (reference sequence).

V gene TRBV2 combines with J gene TRBJ2-7, with D possibly matching TRBD1 (6 bases). The CDR3 runs 15 residues. V was clipped by 3 bases and J by 2 bases, with 14 bases between them. Germline V gene lookup returns CDR1 SNHLY and CDR2 FYNNEI. The CDR3 loop reads CASSDQGFGTYEQYF. DNA for the CDR3: TGTGCCAGCAGTGATCAGGGGTTCGGAACCTACGAGCAGTACTTC.

V and J are TRBV18 and TRBJ2-1, with 9 bases aligning to TRBD2. Germline loops: CDR1 KGHSH, CDR2 LQKENI. V shed 2 bases and J 4 bases; nucleotides not matched to a gene: 3. CDR3 size: 15 residues. The CDR3 here is CASSPRLAEYNEQFF. Here the CDR3 DNA reads TGTGCCAGCTCACCAAGACTAGCGGAGTACAATGAGCAGTTCTTC.

The rearrangement uses TRBV10-1 and TRBJ1-2; weak D call: TRBD1 (5 bases). The CDR3 spans 13 residues. Deletions cut 2 bases from V and 5 bases from J, with 9 bases between. Germline CDR1 is WNHNN and CDR2 is SYGVQD (reference sequence). CDR3 sequence: CASSEGHSYGYTF. Written as DNA, the CDR3 is TGCGCCAGCAGTGAGGGACATTCTTATGGCTACACCTTC.

The chain couples TRBV28 to TRBJ2-7; D ambiguous. Germline CDR1 is MDHEN and CDR2 is SYDVKM. The CDR3 is 14 amino acids. Trimming took 7 bases from V and 5 from J, leaving 18 bases between them. The CDR3 sequence is CASTPGGYPHEQYF. CDR3 nucleotides: TGTGCCAGCACTCCGGGTGGTTATCCACACGAGCAGTACTTC.

This clone was recorded only once. This chain uses TRBV18 with TRBJ1-1; 7 bases fit TRBD1. CDR1 and CDR2 from the germline V gene are KGHSH and LQKENI. The CDR3 contains 15 residues. V lost 2 bases and J lost 5; bases outside the gene matches: 8. The CDR3 bases are TGTGCCAGCTCACCAGGATCGACAGGGCGAACTGAAGCTTTCTTT. This gives the protein CASSPGSTGRTEAFF.

The chain recombines TRBV7-9 with TRBJ1-2; D possibly corresponds to TRBD1 (6 bases). V shed 2 bases and J shed 2 bases, with 12 bases lying between them. Germline CDR1 SEHNR, CDR2 FQNEAQ (reference sequence). The CDR3 is 15 residues long. CDR3 nucleotides: TGTGCCAGCAGCTTAAGGACAGCCGGCAACTATGGCTACACCTTC. Protein sequence: CASSLRTAGNYGYTF.

The gene calls are TRBV5-5 and TRBJ1-4; TRBD1 is a possible D gene (5 bases). The CDR3 extends over 18 amino acids. Between the trimmed V and J ends, which lost 4 bases and 7 bases, there was a span of 26 bases. Germline V gene data show CDR1 as SGHKS and CDR2 as YYEKEE (reference sequence). The CDR3, as DNA: TGTGCCAGCAGCCTGGACCGCAGGCGTCGAACGGGGGGTGAAAAACTGTTTTTT. Its protein product is CASSLDRRRRTGGEKLFF.

The chain employs TRBV19 and TRBJ1-1, with D perhaps matching TRBD1 (6 bases). This CDR3 region has 15 residues. Germline V lookup: CDR1 LNHDA, CDR2 SQIVND (reference sequence). Trimming took off 5 bases at V and 1 base at J, with 14 bases between the two ends. Here the CDR3 reads CASSYRGGGNTEAFF. CDR3 DNA sequence: TGTGCCAGTAGTTACCGGGGAGGGGGGAACACTGAAGCTTTCTTT.

The chain uses TRBV12-5 and TRBJ2-1; 7 bases line up with TRBD1. Unmatched junction bases numbered 3, after V lost 4 bases and J lost 6 bases. The CDR3 has 13 amino acids. Germline V CDR1 and CDR2: LGHNT, FRNRAP. CDR3 loop: CASGSTGTNEQFF. Written as DNA, the CDR3 is TGTGCTAGTGGTTCGACAGGGACCAATGAGCAGTTCTTC.

V is TRBV28 and J is TRBJ1-2; no clear D gene. This CDR3 is 13 amino acids long. Germline lookup yields CDR1 MDHEN and CDR2 SYDVKM. V lost 3 bases to trimming and J lost 8 bases, with 13 bases between them. In DNA form, the CDR3 reads TGTGCCAGCAGTTTTCCATTTGCTCGGGGCTACACCTTC. Translating gives CASSFPFARGYTF.

The rearrangement links TRBV20-1 to TRBJ1-1, with D maybe TRBD1 (5 bases). Germline CDR1 is DFQATT and CDR2 is SNEGSKA (reference sequence). Trimming stripped 3 bases from V and 8 bases from J, with 10 bases between. The CDR3 contains 11 residues. The CDR3 spells CSARARVEAFF. CDR3 nucleotides: TGCAGTGCTAGGGCCAGGGTGGAAGCTTTCTTT.